The 32 T cell receptor beta chains listed next were all sequenced from one sample in a study of shared clonotypes between healthy human individuals. Sequencing was performed with immunoSEQ multiplex PCR; in TCRdb, only in-frame clones are kept and a portion is missing. The sample yields about 1 million clones, approximately 70% seen once. Specimen: memory CD4+ T cells sorted from blood. Subset noted: CD45RA-negative fraction. The source is a man aged 18 to 29 in good health.

The rearrangement joins TRBV19 to TRBJ2-3; no definite D call. This CDR3 is built from 15 residues. V dropped 3 bases and J dropped 0 bases, with 10 bases sitting between them. Germline values: CDR1 LNHDA, CDR2 SQIVND (reference sequence). CDR3 residues: CASSITSSSTDTQYF. The CDR3 nucleotides are TGTGCCAGTAGTATTACCTCCTCTAGCACAGATACGCAGTATTTT.

The genes are TRBV7-9 and TRBJ1-1; 8 bases match TRBD1. CDR1 and CDR2 from the germline V gene are SEHNR and FQNEAQ (reference sequence). The V segment lost 3 bases and the J segment 4 bases; nucleotides outside the gene matches: 10. The CDR3 contains 16 residues. The CDR3: CASSFVGKGTGTEAFF. CDR3 DNA: TGTGCCAGCAGCTTTGTGGGGAAGGGGACAGGCACTGAAGCTTTCTTT.

This clone was recorded many times. The CDR3 DNA follows: TGCGCCAGCAGTAAGGGGACAGGGACGAACACTGAAGCTTTCTTT. This codes for CASSKGTGTNTEAFF. The chain has TRBV5-1 and TRBJ1-1; 9 positions agree with TRBD1. CDR1 and CDR2 from the germline V gene are SGHRS and YFSETQ. The CDR3 totals 15 residues. J gave up 1 base and V 5 bases, and 6 bases lay outside the gene matches.

The chain uses TRBV7-2 and TRBJ1-1; 12 positions agree with TRBD1. V gave up 6 bases and J gave up 5 bases; unmatched junction bases: 13. The CDR3 is made up of 17 amino acids. Germline values: CDR1 SGHTA, CDR2 FQGNSA. The CDR3 region has the DNA TGTGCCAGCAGTTTTGGGACAGGGGGCCCTTATCGGACTGAAGCTTTCTTT. This translates into CASSFGTGGPYRTEAFF.

The chain joins TRBV7-9 to TRBJ2-5; a weak D match, TRBD2 (6 bases). Germline loops: CDR1 SEHNR, CDR2 FQNEAQ (reference sequence). The V end was cut by 1 base, the J end by 5 bases, with 8 bases between. CDR3 length equals 13 residues. Here the CDR3 reads CASSLGGVETQYF. The CDR3 nucleotides read TGTGCCAGCAGCTTAGGGGGGGTTGAGACCCAGTACTTC.

CDR3: CASSPTGELFF. The CDR3 bases are TGTGCCAGCAGCCCAACCGGGGAGCTGTTTTTT. The chain employs TRBV7-2 and TRBJ2-2; unclear D gene. CDR3 length: 11 residues. V was clipped by 5 bases and J by 5 bases, with 3 bases between them. In germline, CDR1 is SGHTA, CDR2 FQGNSA.

The V and J genes are TRBV18 and TRBJ2-7, with D uncertain. Germline V CDR1 and CDR2: KGHSH, LQKENI. V was trimmed by 3 bases and J by 3 bases, leaving 15 bases between them. The CDR3 spans 15 residues. The CDR3 DNA reads as TGTGCCAGCTCACCTCCTGGGTGGCAGAACTACGAGCAGTACTTC. Translating it yields CASSPPGWQNYEQYF.

This chain links TRBV30 with TRBJ1-2; TRBD1 matches 7 bases. V shed 4 bases and J 6 bases; nucleotides not matched to a gene: 11. This CDR3 is 14 amino acids long. Germline V gene sequence: CDR1 GTSNPN, CDR2 SVGIG (reference sequence). The CDR3 DNA sequence: TGTGCCTGGACCCTCTTACAGGGGAGTAATGGCTACACCTTC. Translated, it gives CAWTLLQGSNGYTF.

The V gene is TRBV28, the J gene TRBJ2-7, with 9 positions matching TRBD1. This CDR3 region has 15 residues. CDR1 and CDR2 (germline): MDHEN, SYDVKM. Losses at the gene ends were 6 bases for V and 6 bases for J; bases not matched to a gene: 12. The CDR3 DNA reads as TGTGCCAGCAGCGCCGCCGGGACAGGGATGGCCGAGCAGTACTTC. Encoded protein: CASSAAGTGMAEQYF.

The rearrangement uses TRBV15 and TRBJ1-1; a weak D match, TRBD1 (5 bases). Trimming removed 0 bases at V and 5 bases at J, with 10 bases between. From germline, CDR1 is LNHNV and CDR2 YYDKDF (reference sequence). The CDR3 has 14 amino acids. The CDR3 here is CATSREGVGTEAFF. The DNA for the CDR3 is TGTGCCACCAGCAGAGAAGGGGTCGGGACTGAAGCTTTCTTT.

This clone was observed at least ten times. The chain employs TRBV29-1 and TRBJ1-1, with 9 bases aligning to TRBD1. CDR1 and CDR2 (germline): SQVTM, ANQGSEA. The J segment lost 5 bases and the V segment lost 7 bases, leaving 8 bases of the junction unmatched. There are 13 residues in the CDR3. The CDR3, as DNA: TGCAGCGCCTTGACAGGGGGAGGGACTGAAGCTTTCTTT. Amino acids: CSALTGGGTEAFF. Complete variable domain (other parts from reference TRBV29-1 and TRBJ1-1): SAVISQKPSRDICQRGTSLTIQCQVDSQVTMMFWYRQQPGQSLTLIATANQGSEATYESGFVIDKFPISRPNLTFSTLTVSNMSPEDSSIYLCSALTGGGTEAFFGQGTRLTVV.

The chain carries TRBV5-6 and TRBJ2-2; 14 bases line up with TRBD2. After removal of 3 bases from V and 6 bases from J, the junction contained 1 base not matched to a gene. This CDR3 is built from 15 residues. Germline V lookup: CDR1 SGHDT, CDR2 YYEEEE. CDR3 sequence (DNA): TGTGCCAGCAGCTGGGGACTAGCGGGAGCCGGGGAGCTGTTTTTT. Translating gives CASSWGLAGAGELFF.

This chain joins TRBV30 and TRBJ1-4; 9 nucleotides agree with TRBD1. This CDR3 has 16 amino acids. V lost 2 bases, J lost 5 bases, and 9 bases stayed unmatched. The germline V gene encodes CDR1 GTSNPN and CDR2 SVGIG (reference sequence). CDR3: CAWSPVGQGLNEKLFF. CDR3 nucleotides: TGTGCCTGGAGTCCCGTTGGACAGGGGTTGAATGAAAAACTGTTTTTT. The full variable domain, in which reference TRBV30 and TRBJ1-4 provide the parts outside the CDR3, is SQTIHQWPATLVQPVGSPLSLECTVEGTSNPNLYWYRQAAGRGLQLLFYSVGIGQISSEVPQNLSASRPQDRQFILSSKKLLLSDSGFYLCAWSPVGQGLNEKLFFGSGTQLSVL.

This clone turned up a few times. The gene calls are TRBV28 and TRBJ1-1; a weak D match, TRBD1 (5 bases). V lost 7 bases and J lost 7, with 22 bases in between. The length of the CDR3 is 15 residues. Germline assignment: CDR1 MDHEN and CDR2 SYDVKM. The CDR3 loop is CASNLPGGGRVEAFF. CDR3 in DNA: TGTGCCAGCAACCTACCCGGGGGGGGACGGGTTGAAGCTTTCTTT.

V and J are TRBV11-2 and TRBJ2-5, with 8 bases matching TRBD2. V dropped 0 bases and J dropped 4; count of bases not matched to a gene: 4. Germline CDR1 is SGHAT and CDR2 is FQNNGV. The CDR3 is 15 residues long. The CDR3 nucleotides read TGTGCCAGCAGCTTAGAATCCGGGGGGGGAGAGACCCAGTACTTC. Protein sequence: CASSLESGGGETQYF.

The chain couples TRBV19 to TRBJ2-2; 9 bases map to TRBD2. After removal of 3 bases from V and 2 bases from J, the junction contained 4 bases not matched to a gene. Germline CDR1 and CDR2: LNHDA and SQIVND (reference sequence). The CDR3 runs 16 residues. The CDR3 loop reads CASSMGGRGNTGELFF. The CDR3 DNA follows: TGTGCCAGTAGTATGGGCGGGAGGGGAAACACCGGGGAGCTGTTTTTT.

The chain uses TRBV19 and TRBJ1-2; D not certain. V was shortened by 7 bases and J by 0 bases, with 9 bases between the two germline ends. The CDR3 is 13 residues long. Germline V gives CDR1 LNHDA, CDR2 SQIVND (reference sequence). In nucleotides, the CDR3 is TGTGCCAGTATCAAGGGATCTAACTATGGCTACACCTTC. It yields the protein CASIKGSNYGYTF. The whole variable domain, filled in from reference TRBV19 and TRBJ1-2, reads DGGITQSPKYLFRKEGQNVTLSCEQNLNHDAMYWYRQDPGQGLRLIYYSQIVNDFQKGDIAEGYSVSREKKESFPLTVTSAQKNPTAFYLCASIKGSNYGYTFGSGTRLTVV.

This chain joins TRBV19 and TRBJ2-7; no clear D gene. CDR3 length: 13 amino acids. In germline, CDR1 is LNHDA, CDR2 SQIVND (reference sequence). Trimming pared 3 bases from V and 4 bases from J, leaving 10 bases between. CDR3 sequence reads: CASSIGRKYEQYF. The DNA for the CDR3 is TGTGCCAGTAGTATCGGACGAAAATACGAGCAGTACTTC.

The chain couples TRBV10-3 to TRBJ2-7, with D unclear. The CDR3 has 15 residues. Germline CDR1 reads ENHRY; CDR2 reads SYGVKD. Trimming left V 0 bases short and J 6 bases short, with 15 bases between. This CDR3 is CAISESGRQSPEQYF. In DNA form, the CDR3 reads TGTGCCATCAGTGAGTCTGGCAGGCAATCACCCGAGCAGTACTTC.

The table lists this clone with a few counts. The chain carries TRBV27 and TRBJ1-6; D is perhaps TRBD1 (6 bases). The germline V and J ends were trimmed by 3 bases and 6 bases, with 12 bases remaining between them. CDR3 length: 15 residues. The germline gives CDR1 MNHEY, CDR2 SMNVEV (reference sequence). CDR3: CASSFSAGVNSPLHF. The CDR3 DNA follows: TGTGCCAGCAGTTTCTCGGCAGGGGTTAATTCACCCCTCCACTTT.

This clone was observed a single time. The CDR3 coding sequence is TGTGCCAGCAGAGGACAAGTTAATTCACCCCTCCACTTT. Amino acids: CASRGQVNSPLHF. The chain links TRBV6-5 to TRBJ1-6; D might be TRBD1 (5 bases). From germline, CDR1 is MNHEY and CDR2 SVGAGI. CDR3 length: 13 residues. V lost 6 bases to trimming and J lost 6 bases, with 9 bases between them.

The chain uses TRBV25-1 and TRBJ2-2; unclear D gene. The CDR3 is 13 amino acids. V gave up 6 bases and J gave up 5 bases, with 10 bases separating them. Germline CDR1 reads MGHDK; CDR2 reads SYGVNS. The CDR3 coding sequence is TGTGCCAGCAGCTCCCTGTTTACCGGGGAGCTGTTTTTT. Translation gives CASSSLFTGELFF.

The rearrangement uses TRBV2 and TRBJ1-1; D unclear. The germline V gene encodes CDR1 SNHLY and CDR2 FYNNEI. Trimming pared 6 bases from V and 0 bases from J, leaving 11 bases between. This CDR3 region has 14 residues. DNA for the CDR3: TGTGCCAGCAGAGTGAAGGTAATGAACACTGAAGCTTTCTTT. Translating gives CASRVKVMNTEAFF.

Concerning this clone: The sample holds other DNA sequences that translate to the same CDR3. This chain joins TRBV7-2 and TRBJ2-7; 8 bases are a match to TRBD2. Trimming took 1 base from V and 3 from J; bases not matched to a gene: 2. Per the germline V gene, CDR1 is SGHTA and CDR2 is FQGNSA. This CDR3 spans 14 amino acids. This CDR3 is CASSLGGTSYEQYF. The DNA for the CDR3 is TGTGCCAGCAGCTTAGGAGGGACTAGCTACGAGCAGTACTTC.

V is TRBV7-8 and J is TRBJ2-3; D is possibly TRBD1 (5 bases). Germline CDR1 reads SGHVS; CDR2 reads FQNEAQ. This CDR3 is 11 amino acids long. V shed 8 bases and J shed 6 bases, with 9 bases lying between them. The CDR3: CASGRDDTQYF. CDR3 DNA sequence: TGTGCCAGCGGCAGGGATGATACGCAGTATTTT.

V and J are TRBV18 and TRBJ1-4; D remains ambiguous. V was clipped by 3 bases and J by 0 bases, with 11 bases between them. The CDR3 sequence is 16 residues long. Germline loops: CDR1 KGHSH, CDR2 LQKENI. CDR3 bases: TGTGCCAGCTCACCCCCCTCGGGTACAACTAATGAAAAACTGTTTTTT. The encoded protein is CASSPPSGTTNEKLFF.

The chain employs TRBV28 and TRBJ2-3; unclear D gene. V gave up 3 bases and J gave up 5 bases, with 12 bases separating them. The germline V gene has CDR1 MDHEN and CDR2 SYDVKM. This CDR3 has 14 residues. The CDR3 is CASSFLNFGDTQYF. Written as DNA, the CDR3 is TGTGCCAGCAGTTTCCTGAACTTCGGAGATACGCAGTATTTT.

The chain recombines TRBV5-1 with TRBJ2-6; the D gene is possibly TRBD1 (5 bases). The CDR3 loop spans 17 amino acids. Per the germline V gene, CDR1 is SGHRS and CDR2 is YFSETQ. V lost 1 base, J lost 0 bases, and 11 bases lay in between. The CDR3 loop is CASSLQGGHSGANVLTF. The DNA of the CDR3 is TGCGCCAGCAGCTTGCAGGGCGGCCACTCTGGGGCCAACGTCCTGACTTTC. Supplemented by reference TRBV5-1 and TRBJ2-6, the full variable domain reads KAGVTQTPRYLIKTRGQQVTLSCSPISGHRSVSWYQQTPGQGLQFLFEYFSETQRNKGNFPGRFSGRQFSNSRSEMNVSTLELGDSALYLCASSLQGGHSGANVLTFGAGSRLTVL.

Concerning this clone: The junction and the germline gene differ at one end; a read error may be behind it. The V gene is TRBV7-7, the J gene TRBJ2-3; 8 bases fit TRBD2. Germline CDR1 reads SSHAT; CDR2 reads FNYEAQ (reference sequence). CDR3 length: 15 residues. The CDR3 nucleotides read TGTGCTAGCAGCTTAGATAGCGGGGGCACAGATACGCAGTATTTT. Encoded protein: CASSLDSGGTDTQYF. The full variable domain, completed using reference TRBV7-7 and TRBJ2-3, is GAGVSQSPRYKVTKRGQDVTLRCDPISSHATLYWYQQALGQGPEFLTYFNYEAQPDKSGLPSDRFSAERPEGSISTLTIQRTEQRDSAMYRCASSLDSGGTDTQYFGPGTRLTVL.

This chain joins TRBV5-1 and TRBJ1-2, with TRBD1 as a possible D gene (5 bases). CDR3 length: 15 residues. The V gene lost 0 bases and the J gene lost 7 bases, with 16 bases spanning the gap. CDR1 is SGHRS, CDR2 YFSETQ, per germline. Here the CDR3 reads CASSLGGASRGGYTF. CDR3 nucleotide sequence: TGCGCCAGCAGCTTGGGGGGCGCATCAAGGGGTGGCTACACCTTC.

This sequence joins TRBV5-6 and TRBJ2-3; 8 bases map to TRBD2. The CDR3 totals 15 residues. The V gene's germline CDR1 is SGHDT and CDR2 YYEEEE. Trimming at V came to 1 base and at J to 6 bases, leaving 7 bases not matched to a gene. Here the CDR3 DNA reads TGTGCCAGCAGCTTGAGGATTAGCGGGATCGATACGCAGTATTTT. The encoded protein is CASSLRISGIDTQYF.

Only a few counts were recorded for this clone. J is TRBJ2-5 and V is TRBV30; D is perhaps TRBD2 (5 bases). This CDR3 is built from 11 residues. Germline lookup yields CDR1 GTSNPN and CDR2 SVGIG (reference sequence). V was cut by 5 bases and J by 7 bases, with 11 bases left in between. DNA of the CDR3: TGTGCCTGGGCGAGGGCCGGGACCCAGTACTTC. As protein: CAWARAGTQYF.